A single sample is the source of the 8 T cell receptor beta chains below, sequenced in a study of blood T cell repertoires in COVID-19. The data were produced by immunoSEQ multiplex PCR, yet TCRdb's version contains in-frame clones alone and is incomplete. The data show tens of thousands of clones, 75% to 90% seen once. Sequencing was performed on peripheral blood. The receptors shown here come from a woman of 80 years or more with active or convalescent COVID-19.

The table lists this clone with a count of one. This sequence joins TRBV27 and TRBJ1-1, with D hard to call. The CDR3 runs to 14 residues. Germline assignment: CDR1 MNHEY and CDR2 SMNVEV (reference sequence). V lost 7 bases and J 0 bases, leaving 12 bases between the germline ends. The CDR3 reads CASISHQMNTEAFF. CDR3 DNA: TGTGCCAGCATTTCCCACCAGATGAACACTGAAGCTTTCTTT.

This chain links TRBV5-1 with TRBJ2-3, with D perhaps matching TRBD2 (5 bases). CDR1 is SGHRS, CDR2 YFSETQ, per germline. CDR3 length equals 15 residues. Between the trimmed V and J ends, which lost 0 bases and 2 bases, there was a span of 10 bases. CDR3 nucleotides: TGCGCCAGCAGCTTGGGTGGAGCGGCCACAGATACGCAGTATTTT. Its translation: CASSLGGAATDTQYF. Full variable domain (outside the CDR3, taken from reference TRBV5-1 and TRBJ2-3): KAGVTQTPRYLIKTRGQQVTLSCSPISGHRSVSWYQQTPGQGLQFLFEYFSETQRNKGNFPGRFSGRQFSNSRSEMNVSTLELGDSALYLCASSLGGAATDTQYFGPGTRLTVL.

This clone showed up just a few times. V is TRBV5-6 and J is TRBJ2-5, with D possibly TRBD2 on 7 matching bases. Per germline, CDR1 SGHDT and CDR2 YYEEEE. V dropped 0 bases and J dropped 1 base, with 10 bases sitting between them. The CDR3 covers 15 residues. In DNA, the CDR3 is TGTGCCAGCAGCTTGGGGGGGGGCTCCCAAGAGACCCAGTACTTC. Its protein product is CASSLGGGSQETQYF. The full variable domain, with the rest looked up from reference TRBV5-6 and TRBJ2-5, is DAGVTQSPTHLIKTRGQQVTLRCSPKSGHDTVSWYQQALGQGPQFIFQYYEEEERQRGNFPDRFSGHQFPNYSSELNVNALLLGDSALYLCASSLGGGSQETQYFGPGTRLLVL.

V gene TRBV30 combines with J gene TRBJ1-5; TRBD1 agrees at 9 bases. The germline V gene encodes CDR1 GTSNPN and CDR2 SVGIG (reference sequence). With V trimmed by 2 bases and J by 4 bases, 9 bases remained unmatched. CDR3 size: 16 residues. CDR3 bases: TGTGCCTGGAGTCTATCCCCCGGGACAGGGAATCAGCCCCAGCATTTT. As protein: CAWSLSPGTGNQPQHF.

The rearrangement uses TRBV7-2 and TRBJ2-5; 8 bases agree with TRBD1. CDR1 and CDR2 (germline): SGHTA, FQGNSA. This CDR3 region has 15 residues. Trimming took 5 bases from V and 7 from J; bases not matched to a gene: 12. The CDR3 sequence is CASSPRTGMMSTQYF. The CDR3 coding sequence is TGTGCCAGCAGCCCTCGGACAGGGATGATGTCGACCCAGTACTTC.

The chain carries TRBV18 and TRBJ2-3; a weak D match, TRBD2 (6 bases). V was shortened by 6 bases and J by 0 bases, with 13 bases between the two germline ends. The CDR3 contains 15 residues. Germline CDR1 reads KGHSH; CDR2 reads LQKENI. The CDR3 sequence is CASSVTSSSTDTQYF. In DNA form, the CDR3 reads TGTGCCAGCTCCGTGACTAGTTCTAGCACAGATACGCAGTATTTT.

The chain uses TRBV7-2 and TRBJ2-3; D unresolved. V was trimmed by 1 base and J by 4 bases, leaving 9 bases between them. Germline CDR1 reads SGHTA; CDR2 reads FQGNSA. This CDR3 has 14 amino acids. Here the CDR3 reads CASSLESSSDTQYF. In nucleotides, the CDR3 is TGTGCCAGCAGCTTAGAGAGTAGCTCAGATACGCAGTATTTT.

The chain recombines TRBV9 with TRBJ2-7; TRBD1 might be the D (6 bases). The germline gives CDR1 SGDLS, CDR2 YYNGEE. V shed 4 bases and J shed 2 bases, with 13 bases lying between them. The CDR3 is 14 amino acids. The DNA of the CDR3 is TGTGCCAGCAGCCCCCTAAGGACAGCCTACGAGCAGTACTTC. Amino acid sequence: CASSPLRTAYEQYF. Combining the CDR3 with reference TRBV9 and TRBJ2-7 gives the whole variable domain DSGVTQTPKHLITATGQRVTLRCSPRSGDLSVYWYQQSLDQGLQFLIQYYNGEERAKGNILERFSAQQFPDLHSELNLSSLELGDSALYFCASSPLRTAYEQYFGPGTRLTVT.